This passage covers 5 T cell receptor beta chains from one sample sequenced in a study of CXCR3-negative and CXCR3-positive naive CD8 T cells (dated by TCRdb to between 2017 and 2020). Sequenced on a NextSeq 550. The Human TCR Profiling Kit (MiLaboratory) was used to prepare UMI-labeled 5' RACE TRB cDNA libraries. The reads were reprocessed in TCRdb, with one entry per CDR3 protein sequence and no accompanying DNA. The sample's table lists a count of thousands of distinct CDR3 sequences. Of the sample, 2% to 2.5% falls within the top ten clones. Specimen: naive CXCR3- CD8+ T cells from blood. The cell subset or site label here, explained by the study, means: CD45RO-CCR7+CD27+CD95- naive CD8+ T cells lacking CXCR3 (TNR3-). The receptors stem from a human donor in good health. Some clones in this sample may be carry-over from other donors' samples.

This clonotype is deemed medium-sized (0.01 to 0.1%) by its frequency. The chain combines TRBV10-3 with TRBJ2-1; the TCRdb call, TRBD2, lacks DNA for checking. The CDR3 has 17 amino acids. Germline CDR1 ENHRY, CDR2 SYGVKD. The CDR3 here is CAIKGLAGGTYYNEQFF.

This clonotype shows up as medium-sized by frequency. J is TRBJ2-5 and V is TRBV29-1; no DNA is available, so the TRBD1 call from TCRdb remains unchecked. The CDR3 is 15 amino acids. The germline CDR1 and CDR2 sequences are SQVTM and ANQGSEA. CDR3: CSVDLGTGGLETQYF.

This clonotype is labeled medium-sized based on frequency. The chain employs TRBV5-1 and TRBJ2-7; as DNA is missing, the TRBD1 call by TCRdb cannot be tested. Looked up from germline, CDR1 is SGHRS and CDR2 is YFSETQ. The length of the CDR3 is 12 residues. CDR3 loop: CASSLSGGEQYF. Drawing the rest from reference TRBV5-1 and TRBJ2-7, the complete variable domain is KAGVTQTPRYLIKTRGQQVTLSCSPISGHRSVSWYQQTPGQGLQFLFEYFSETQRNKGNFPGRFSGRQFSNSRSEMNVSTLELGDSALYLCASSLSGGEQYFGPGTRLTVT.

This rearrangement joins TRBV6-5 to TRBJ2-1; TCRdb calls TRBD1, which cannot be checked without DNA. There are 15 residues in the CDR3. Germline values: CDR1 MNHEY, CDR2 SVGAGI. This CDR3 reads CASSPGQQAYNEQFF.

The J gene is TRBJ2-2, the V gene TRBV29-1; TCRdb's D call of TRBD2 is untestable without DNA. The CDR3 sequence is 13 residues long. Germline-derived CDR1 and CDR2 are SQVTM and ANQGSEA. The CDR3 loop is CSVASGTFGELFF.